The source of this TCR beta chain is a study of blood T cell repertoires in COVID-19. Looking at the study overall: From T cells, B-cell-depleted T cells, or PBMCs came the material, which was cDNA or gDNA.

A Seattle source enrolled patients during active infection and followed them longitudinally. J lost 1 base, V lost 0 bases, and 0 bases had no gene match. This CDR3 has 15 residues. Germline loops: CDR1 SGHDT, CDR2 YYEEEE. As processed by the authors: Reference gene primer amplification yielded estimated nucleated cell counts. Method: immunoSEQ multiplex PCR; TCRdb's copy keeps in-frame clones and lacks some. That table gives V, J and clone size, and the DNA gave D and trimming. This sample has about 280,000 clones; approximately 86% occur once, and the top ten carry about an eighth. This TCR derives from a woman in her 70s with COVID-19, enrolled during active disease. The chain recombines TRBV5-6 with TRBJ2-3; 9 bases fit TRBD2. Source material: peripheral blood. This chain's CDR3 is CASSLVAGGTDTQYF. CDR3 sequence (DNA): TGTGCCAGCAGCTTGGTAGCGGGGGGCACAGATACGCAGTATTTT.